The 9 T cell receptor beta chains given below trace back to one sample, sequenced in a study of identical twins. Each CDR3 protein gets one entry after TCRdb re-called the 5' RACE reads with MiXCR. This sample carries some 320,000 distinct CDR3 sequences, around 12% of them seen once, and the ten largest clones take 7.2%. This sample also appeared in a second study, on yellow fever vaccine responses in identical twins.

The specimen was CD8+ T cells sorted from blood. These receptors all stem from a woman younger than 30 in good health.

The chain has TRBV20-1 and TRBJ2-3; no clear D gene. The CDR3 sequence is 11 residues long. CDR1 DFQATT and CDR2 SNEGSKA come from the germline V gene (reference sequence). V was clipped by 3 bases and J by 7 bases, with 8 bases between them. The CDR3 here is CSARLPHTQYF. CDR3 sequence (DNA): TGCAGTGCTAGGTTGCCGCATACGCAGTATTTT.

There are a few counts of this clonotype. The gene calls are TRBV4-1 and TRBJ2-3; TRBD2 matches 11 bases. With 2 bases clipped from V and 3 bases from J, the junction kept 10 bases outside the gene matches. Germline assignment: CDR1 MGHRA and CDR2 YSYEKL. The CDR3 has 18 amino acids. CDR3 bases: TGCGCCAGCAGCCAACCTATAGCGGGGGGGCCGGTGACAGATACGCAGTATTTT. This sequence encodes CASSQPIAGGPVTDTQYF.

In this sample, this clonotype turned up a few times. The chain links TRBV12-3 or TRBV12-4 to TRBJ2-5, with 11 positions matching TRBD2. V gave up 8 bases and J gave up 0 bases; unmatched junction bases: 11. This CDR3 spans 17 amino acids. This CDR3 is CASALLAGGEYQETQYF. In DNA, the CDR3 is TGTGCCAGCGCGCTCCTAGCGGGAGGAGAGTACCAAGAGACCCAGTACTTC.

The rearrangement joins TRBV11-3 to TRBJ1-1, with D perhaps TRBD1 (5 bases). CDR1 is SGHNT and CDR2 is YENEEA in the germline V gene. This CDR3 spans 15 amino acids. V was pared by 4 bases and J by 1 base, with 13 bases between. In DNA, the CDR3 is TGTGCCAGCAGCTCGAGAGTGGGGGAGAACACTGAAGCTTTCTTT. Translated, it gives CASSSRVGENTEAFF.

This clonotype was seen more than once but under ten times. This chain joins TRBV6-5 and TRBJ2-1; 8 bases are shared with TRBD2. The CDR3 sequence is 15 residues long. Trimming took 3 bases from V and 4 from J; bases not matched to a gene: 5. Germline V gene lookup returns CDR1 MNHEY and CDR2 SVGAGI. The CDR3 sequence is CASSYGRGAYNEQFF. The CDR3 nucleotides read TGTGCCAGCAGTTATGGGCGGGGGGCATACAATGAGCAGTTCTTC.

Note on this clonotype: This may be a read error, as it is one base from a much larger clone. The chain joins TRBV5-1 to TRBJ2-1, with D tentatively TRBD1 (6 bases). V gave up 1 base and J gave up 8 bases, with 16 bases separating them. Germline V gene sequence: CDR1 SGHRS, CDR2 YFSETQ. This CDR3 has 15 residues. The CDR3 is CASSLRQDRDDEQFF. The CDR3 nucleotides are TGCGCCAGCAGCTTGCGACAGGACAGAGACGATGAGCAGTTCTTC.

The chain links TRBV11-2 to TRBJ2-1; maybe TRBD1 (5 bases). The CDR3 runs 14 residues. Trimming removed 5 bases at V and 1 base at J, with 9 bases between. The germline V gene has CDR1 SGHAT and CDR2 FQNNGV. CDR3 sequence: CASSIDSSYNEQFF. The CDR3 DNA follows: TGTGCCAGCAGCATTGACAGTTCCTACAATGAGCAGTTCTTC.

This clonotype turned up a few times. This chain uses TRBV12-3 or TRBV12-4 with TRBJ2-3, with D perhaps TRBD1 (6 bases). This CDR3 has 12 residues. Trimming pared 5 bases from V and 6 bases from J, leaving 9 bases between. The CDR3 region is CASSVDRDTQYF. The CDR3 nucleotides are TGTGCCAGCAGTGTAGACAGGGATACGCAGTATTTT.

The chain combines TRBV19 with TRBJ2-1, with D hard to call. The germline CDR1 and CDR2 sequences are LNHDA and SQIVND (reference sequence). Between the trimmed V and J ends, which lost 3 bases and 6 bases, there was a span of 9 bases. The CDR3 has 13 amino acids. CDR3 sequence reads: CASSIGPINEQFF. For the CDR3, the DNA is TGTGCCAGTAGTATTGGACCGATCAATGAGCAGTTCTTC.